This paragraph covers one T cell receptor beta chain sequence. Its antigen is not known. The CDR3 sequence is 15 residues long. The trim removed 2 bases at V and 4 bases at J, leaving 4 bases unmatched. CDR1 and CDR2 from the germline V gene are SNHLY and FYNNEI. This record belongs to a study of OX40 agonist ivuxolimab in advanced cancers. Study information: A history of anti-PD-1, anti-PD-L1 or anti-CTLA-4 therapy was acceptable, and 30% to 45% had some.

Clones were sequenced by immunoSEQ multiplex PCR, and TCRdb holds only the in-frame ones, with some missing. The sample includes 95,000 to 150,000 clones, under 95% of them seen just once. Study-wide results and limits: Certain nonresponding patients likewise had low normalized T-cell clonal expansion.

The TCR comes from an adult with an advanced solid tumor such as melanoma, head and neck, liver or kidney cancer. This sequence joins TRBV2 and TRBJ2-1, with TRBD2 matching 8 bases. This material consisted of CD4+ or CD8+ T cells sorted from blood, taken in a trial of the OX40 agonist ivuxolimab. CDR3 nucleotide sequence: TGTGCCAGCAGTGAAACGACTAGCGAGTACAATGAGCAGTTCTTC. It is translated as CASSETTSEYNEQFF.